This entry lists 12 T cell receptor beta chains sequenced from one sample in a study of blood T cell repertoires in COVID-19. The assay was immunoSEQ multiplex PCR, and TCRdb's table has in-frame clones only and misses some. The data contain over 130,000 clones, roughly 85% of them singletons. Sequencing input: peripheral blood. These receptors all stem from a man aged 50 to 59 with acute or convalescent COVID-19.

Concerning this clone: The junction shows a germline mismatch at one end, possibly a read error. The chain links TRBV7-7 to TRBJ2-5; 8 positions agree with TRBD2. CDR1 and CDR2 from the germline V gene are SSHAT and FNYEAQ (reference sequence). This CDR3 is built from 17 residues. CDR3 DNA sequence: TGTGCTAGCAGCTGGGGGGGCACTAGCGGCTTACAAGAGACCCAGTACTTC. This codes for CASSWGGTSGLQETQYF.

The chain joins TRBV10-3 to TRBJ1-1; weak D call: TRBD1 (6 bases). The CDR3 length is 14 residues. From germline, CDR1 is ENHRY and CDR2 SYGVKD. The V end was cut by 5 bases, the J end by 0 bases, with 10 bases between. CDR3 sequence reads: CAISQDRLNTEAFF. In nucleotides, the CDR3 is TGTGCCATCAGTCAGGACAGATTGAACACTGAAGCTTTCTTT.

The CDR3 nucleotides read TGTGCCAGCAGTTACCTACCGACGAGGGAAGCTTTCTTT. This codes for CASSYLPTREAFF. The chain has TRBV6-5 and TRBJ1-1; D not certain. CDR1 and CDR2 from the germline V gene are MNHEY and SVGAGI. V shed 2 bases and J shed 8 bases, with 12 bases lying between them. CDR3 size: 13 residues.

The V call is TRBV7-9, the J call TRBJ1-2, with unresolved D. V lost 1 base and J 7 bases, leaving 10 bases between the germline ends. Germline assignment: CDR1 SEHNR and CDR2 FQNEAQ (reference sequence). This CDR3 spans 13 amino acids. The CDR3 loop is CASSLDSNFGYTF. DNA for the CDR3: TGTGCCAGCAGCTTAGACTCTAATTTTGGCTACACCTTC.

The chain combines TRBV6-5 with TRBJ1-4; D is ambiguous. Germline V lookup: CDR1 MNHEY, CDR2 SVGAGI. V lost 6 bases and J 8 bases, leaving 16 bases between the germline ends. The CDR3 sequence is 14 residues long. This CDR3 is CASRRNEHREKLFF. For the CDR3, the DNA is TGTGCCAGCAGGCGAAACGAGCATCGAGAAAAACTGTTTTTT.

The rearrangement joins TRBV5-1 to TRBJ1-3, with a tentative D call TRBD1 (6 bases). The V and J ends lost 4 bases and 4 bases respectively, with 15 bases between them. The CDR3 totals 15 residues. Germline V gene data show CDR1 as SGHRS and CDR2 as YFSETQ. In nucleotides, the CDR3 is TGCGCCAGCAGCCCGACAGGTTTTGCGGGAAACACCATATATTTT. This translates into CASSPTGFAGNTIYF.

This clone was seen only once. The chain joins TRBV30 to TRBJ1-6, with TRBD1 matching 9 bases. Losses at the gene ends were 4 bases for V and 9 bases for J; bases not matched to a gene: 4. Germline V gene lookup returns CDR1 GTSNPN and CDR2 SVGIG (reference sequence). The CDR3 consists of 13 residues. Here the CDR3 DNA reads TGTGCCTGGACCGGGACAGGGTTTTCACCCCTCCACTTT. It encodes CAWTGTGFSPLHF.

The V and J genes are TRBV19 and TRBJ2-1, with 7 bases identical to TRBD1. V shed 7 bases, J shed 15 bases, and the junction held 18 bases outside the gene matches. This CDR3 has 14 amino acids. CDR1 LNHDA and CDR2 SQIVND come from the germline V gene (reference sequence). This CDR3 is CASKPPETGKPLFF. The CDR3 DNA reads as TGTGCCAGTAAACCCCCCGAGACAGGGAAACCCTTGTTCTTC.

The chain recombines TRBV5-4 with TRBJ1-3, with no clear D. The CDR3 extends over 14 amino acids. CDR1 SGHNT and CDR2 YYREEE come from the germline V gene (reference sequence). V lost 1 base to trimming and J lost 0 bases, with 5 bases between them. Written as DNA, the CDR3 is TGTGCCAGCAGCTTGCTGAGCTCTGGAAACACCATATATTTT. Its protein is CASSLLSSGNTIYF.

The chain joins TRBV9 to TRBJ1-5, with 9 bases matching TRBD1. Germline V gives CDR1 SGDLS, CDR2 YYNGEE. The trim removed 3 bases at V and 4 bases at J, leaving 2 bases unmatched. The CDR3 has 14 residues. CDR3 bases: TGTGCCAGCAGCGCCGGGACAGGGAATCAGCCCCAGCATTTT. This translates into CASSAGTGNQPQHF. Combining the CDR3 with reference TRBV9 and TRBJ1-5 gives the whole variable domain DSGVTQTPKHLITATGQRVTLRCSPRSGDLSVYWYQQSLDQGLQFLIQYYNGEERAKGNILERFSAQQFPDLHSELNLSSLELGDSALYFCASSAGTGNQPQHFGDGTRLSIL.

V and J are TRBV7-2 and TRBJ1-6; D remains ambiguous. Trimming removed 2 bases from V and 3 bases from J, with 14 bases in between. The CDR3 contains 17 residues. Germline V gives CDR1 SGHTA, CDR2 FQGNSA. The CDR3: CASSLWGDKGYNSPLHF. In DNA, the CDR3 is TGTGCCAGCAGCTTATGGGGAGACAAGGGCTATAATTCACCCCTCCACTTT.

The gene calls are TRBV30 and TRBJ1-5, with D possibly TRBD1 on 5 matching bases. CDR3 length: 13 residues. Trimming stripped 1 base from V and 5 bases from J, with 9 bases between. Germline loops: CDR1 GTSNPN, CDR2 SVGIG (reference sequence). The CDR3: CAWSGAGYQPQHF. In DNA form, the CDR3 reads TGTGCCTGGAGTGGGGCAGGGTATCAGCCCCAGCATTTT.